Below, one T cell receptor beta chain is given with its context. The antigen remains unidentified. Trimming removed 5 bases from V and 1 base from J, with 17 bases in between. Germline CDR1 and CDR2: PRHDT and FYEKMQ (reference sequence). The CDR3 has 16 residues. The entry originates in a study of T cell responses to AZD1222 COVID-19 vaccine. Study-level points and caveats: White British ancestry dominated among donors, who included more females, and clonal diversity was possibly underestimated. A reported finding is that nearly half of spike-specific TCRs target unmutated variant regions.

Assay: immunoSEQ multiplex PCR; the TCRdb copy retains only in-frame clones and omits some. This sample has roughly 140,000 clones; 75% to 95% occur once, and the top ten carry approximately 3%. The receptor was isolated from an adult in good health. This chain joins TRBV13 and TRBJ1-1; maybe TRBD1 (6 bases). The sequenced sample was peripheral blood, obtained on day 0 of MenACWY control vaccination. CDR3 residues: CASSAHYRATNTEAFF. In DNA form, the CDR3 reads TGTGCCAGCAGCGCACATTACAGGGCTACGAACACTGAAGCTTTCTTT.